This T cell receptor beta chain was captured in a study of long-term antiretroviral therapy in people with HIV. The V gene end was trimmed by 5 bases and the J gene end by 4 bases; junction bases not matched to a gene: 5. Germline V gene data show CDR1 as MNHEY and CDR2 as SVGAGI. The CDR3 consists of 15 residues. A v3.0 immunoSEQ assay was performed at survey level. Profiling relied on immunoSEQ multiplex PCR, and the TCRdb table lists in-frame clones only, not all of them. This sample has about 30,000 clones, with about 85% found just once. The starting material was unsorted PBMCs, obtained 3 years after starting antiretroviral therapy. The rearrangement links TRBV6-5 to TRBJ2-1, with 10 positions matching TRBD1. This TCR was sampled from a man aged 40-55 years with HIV. The CDR3 is CASSLDRGRYNEQFF. The CDR3 DNA sequence: TGTGCCAGCAGTCTGGACAGGGGGAGATACAATGAGCAGTTCTTC.